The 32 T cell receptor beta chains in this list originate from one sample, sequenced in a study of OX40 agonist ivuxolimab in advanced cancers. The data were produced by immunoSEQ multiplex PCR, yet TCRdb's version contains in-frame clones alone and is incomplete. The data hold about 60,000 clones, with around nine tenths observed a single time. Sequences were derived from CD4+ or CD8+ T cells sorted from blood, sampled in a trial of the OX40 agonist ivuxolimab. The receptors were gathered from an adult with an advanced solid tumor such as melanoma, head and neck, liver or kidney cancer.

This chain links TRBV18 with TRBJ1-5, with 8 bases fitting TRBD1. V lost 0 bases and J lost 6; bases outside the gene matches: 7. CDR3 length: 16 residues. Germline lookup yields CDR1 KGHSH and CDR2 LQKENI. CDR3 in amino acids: CASSPPGTGVSQPQHF. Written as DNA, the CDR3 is TGTGCCAGCTCACCACCCGGGACAGGTGTCAGTCAGCCCCAGCATTTT.

The CDR3 DNA sequence: TGCAGCGCCCAGGGGACAGATACGCAGTATTTT. Protein sequence: CSAQGTDTQYF. The chain recombines TRBV29-1 with TRBJ2-3; TRBD1 is a possible D gene (6 bases). The CDR3 is 11 residues long. V lost 7 bases and J lost 3, with 8 bases in between. Germline V gene data show CDR1 as SQVTM and CDR2 as ANQGSEA.

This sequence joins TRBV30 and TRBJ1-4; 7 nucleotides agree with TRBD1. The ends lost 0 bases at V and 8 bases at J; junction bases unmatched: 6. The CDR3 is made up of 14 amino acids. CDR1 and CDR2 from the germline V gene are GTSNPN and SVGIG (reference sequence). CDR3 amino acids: CAWSVGQGVEKLFF. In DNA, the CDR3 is TGTGCCTGGAGTGTCGGCCAGGGGGTCGAAAAACTGTTTTTT.

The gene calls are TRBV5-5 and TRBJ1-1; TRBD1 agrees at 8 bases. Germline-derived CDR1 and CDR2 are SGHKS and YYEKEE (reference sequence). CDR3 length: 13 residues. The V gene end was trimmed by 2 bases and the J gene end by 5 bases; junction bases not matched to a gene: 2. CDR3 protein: CASSFQGATEAFF. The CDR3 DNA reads TGTGCCAGCAGCTTCCAGGGGGCAACTGAAGCTTTCTTT.

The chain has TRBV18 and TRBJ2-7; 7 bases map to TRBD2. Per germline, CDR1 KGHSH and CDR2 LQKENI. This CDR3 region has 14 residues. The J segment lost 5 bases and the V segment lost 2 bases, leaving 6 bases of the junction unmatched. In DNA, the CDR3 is TGTGCCAGCTCACCAGGGTCTGGGGGGGACGAGCAGTACTTC. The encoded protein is CASSPGSGGDEQYF.

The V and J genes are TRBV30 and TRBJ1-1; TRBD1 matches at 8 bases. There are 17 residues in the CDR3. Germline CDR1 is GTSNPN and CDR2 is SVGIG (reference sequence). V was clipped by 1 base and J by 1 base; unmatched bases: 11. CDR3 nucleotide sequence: TGTGCCTGGAGTGCCATTGAATATGGGACAGGGAACACTGAAGCTTTCTTT. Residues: CAWSAIEYGTGNTEAFF.

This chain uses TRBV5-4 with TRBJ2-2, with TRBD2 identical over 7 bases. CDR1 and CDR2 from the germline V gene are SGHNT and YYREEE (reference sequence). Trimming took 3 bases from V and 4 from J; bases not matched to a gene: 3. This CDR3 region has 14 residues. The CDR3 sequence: CASSSAGVTGELFF. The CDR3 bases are TGTGCCAGCAGCTCGGCGGGAGTCACCGGGGAGCTGTTTTTT.

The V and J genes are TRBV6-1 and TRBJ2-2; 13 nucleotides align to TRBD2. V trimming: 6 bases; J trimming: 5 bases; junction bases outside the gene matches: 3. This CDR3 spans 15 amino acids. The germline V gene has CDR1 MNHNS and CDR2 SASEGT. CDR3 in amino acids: CASSRTSGSTGELFF. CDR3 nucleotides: TGTGCCAGCAGCAGGACTAGCGGGAGTACCGGGGAGCTGTTTTTT.

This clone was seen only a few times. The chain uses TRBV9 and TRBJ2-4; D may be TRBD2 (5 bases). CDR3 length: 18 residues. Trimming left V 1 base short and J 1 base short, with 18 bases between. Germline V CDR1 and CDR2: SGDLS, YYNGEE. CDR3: CASSVLRVPKGAKNIQYF. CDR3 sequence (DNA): TGTGCCAGCAGCGTATTGCGGGTACCCAAAGGGGCCAAAAACATTCAGTACTTC.

DNA of the CDR3: TGTGCCAGCAGCTTAGCCAGACTAGCTGGGGCCAACGTCCTGACTTTC. Protein sequence: CASSLARLAGANVLTF. The chain carries TRBV7-2 and TRBJ2-6, with D possibly TRBD2 on 6 matching bases. Trimming shortened V by 0 bases and J by 2 bases, and 8 bases separated the two germline ends. Germline CDR1 and CDR2: SGHTA and FQGNSA. This CDR3 contains 16 residues.

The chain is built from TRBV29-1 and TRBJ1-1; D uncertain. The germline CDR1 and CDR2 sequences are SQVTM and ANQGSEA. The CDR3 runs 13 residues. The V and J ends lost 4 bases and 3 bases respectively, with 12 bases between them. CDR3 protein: CSVVRRVDTEAFF. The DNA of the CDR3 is TGCAGCGTTGTTCGTAGGGTCGACACTGAAGCTTTCTTT.

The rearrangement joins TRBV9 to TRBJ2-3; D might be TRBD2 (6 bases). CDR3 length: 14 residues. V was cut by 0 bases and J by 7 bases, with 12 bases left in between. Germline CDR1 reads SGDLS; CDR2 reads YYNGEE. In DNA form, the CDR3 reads TGTGCCAGCAGCGTAGACGGGAGACTCAATACGCAGTATTTT. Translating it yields CASSVDGRLNTQYF.

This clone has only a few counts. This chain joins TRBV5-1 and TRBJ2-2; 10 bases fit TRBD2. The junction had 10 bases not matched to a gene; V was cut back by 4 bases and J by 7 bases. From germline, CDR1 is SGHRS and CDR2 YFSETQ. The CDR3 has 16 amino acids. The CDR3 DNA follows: TGCGCCAGCAGCATGACCAGCGGGAGGGCCGTCGGGGAGCTGTTTTTT. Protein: CASSMTSGRAVGELFF.

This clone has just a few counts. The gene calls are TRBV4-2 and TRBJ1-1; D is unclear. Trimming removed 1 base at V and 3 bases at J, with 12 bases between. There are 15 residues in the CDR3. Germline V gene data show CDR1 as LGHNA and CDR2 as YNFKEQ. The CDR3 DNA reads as TGTGCCAGCAGCCAAGGGAATCCTACGGACACTGAAGCTTTCTTT. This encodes CASSQGNPTDTEAFF.

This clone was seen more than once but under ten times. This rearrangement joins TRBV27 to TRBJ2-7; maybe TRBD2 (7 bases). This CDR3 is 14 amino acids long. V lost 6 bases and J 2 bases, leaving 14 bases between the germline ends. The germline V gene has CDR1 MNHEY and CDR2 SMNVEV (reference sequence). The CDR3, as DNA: TGTGCCAGCAGGGGGGGGCGGGTGACCTACGAGCAGTACTTC. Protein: CASRGGRVTYEQYF.

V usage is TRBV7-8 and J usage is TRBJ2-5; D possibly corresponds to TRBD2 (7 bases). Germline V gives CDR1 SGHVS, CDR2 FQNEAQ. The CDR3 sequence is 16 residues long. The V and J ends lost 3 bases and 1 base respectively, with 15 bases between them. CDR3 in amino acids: CASSFLGGPSQETQYF. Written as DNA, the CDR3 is TGTGCCAGCAGCTTCTTGGGGGGGCCCTCCCAAGAGACCCAGTACTTC.

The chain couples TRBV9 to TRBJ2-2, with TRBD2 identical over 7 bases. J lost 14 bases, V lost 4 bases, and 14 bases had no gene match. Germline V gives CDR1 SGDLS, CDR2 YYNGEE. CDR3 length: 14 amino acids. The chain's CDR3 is CASSSPGVGGRLFF. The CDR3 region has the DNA TGTGCCAGCAGCTCCCCCGGAGTGGGAGGGAGACTGTTTTTT.

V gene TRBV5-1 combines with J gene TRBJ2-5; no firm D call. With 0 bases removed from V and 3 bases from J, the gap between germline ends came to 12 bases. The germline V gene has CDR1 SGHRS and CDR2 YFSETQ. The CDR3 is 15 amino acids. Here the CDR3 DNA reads TGCGCCAGCAGCTTGGCAGTCCAAACCAAAGAGACCCAGTACTTC. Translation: CASSLAVQTKETQYF.

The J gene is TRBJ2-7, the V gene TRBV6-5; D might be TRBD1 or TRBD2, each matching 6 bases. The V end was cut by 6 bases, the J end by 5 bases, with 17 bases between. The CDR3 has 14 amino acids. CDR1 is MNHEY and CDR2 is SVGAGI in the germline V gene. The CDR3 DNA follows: TGTGCCAGCAGGTTCGACAGGAGGGCCCACGAGCAGTACTTC. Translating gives CASRFDRRAHEQYF.

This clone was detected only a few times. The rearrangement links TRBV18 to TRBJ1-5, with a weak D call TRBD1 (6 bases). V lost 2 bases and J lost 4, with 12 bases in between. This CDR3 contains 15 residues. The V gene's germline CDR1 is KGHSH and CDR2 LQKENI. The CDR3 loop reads CASSPSGGQNQPQHF. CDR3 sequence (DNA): TGTGCCAGCTCACCAAGCGGGGGCCAAAATCAGCCCCAGCATTTT.

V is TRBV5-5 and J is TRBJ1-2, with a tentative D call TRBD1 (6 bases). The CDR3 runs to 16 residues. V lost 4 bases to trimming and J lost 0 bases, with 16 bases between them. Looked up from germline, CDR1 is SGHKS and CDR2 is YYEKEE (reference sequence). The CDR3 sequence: CASSDRTAATNYGYTF. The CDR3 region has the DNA TGTGCCAGCAGCGATAGGACAGCCGCCACTAACTATGGCTACACCTTC.

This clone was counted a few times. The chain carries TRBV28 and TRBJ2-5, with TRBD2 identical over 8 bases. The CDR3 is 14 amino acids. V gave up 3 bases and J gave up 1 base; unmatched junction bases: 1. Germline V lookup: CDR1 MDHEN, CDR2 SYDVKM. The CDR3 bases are TGTGCCAGCAGTTTCGGGGGGGCCCAAGAGACCCAGTACTTC. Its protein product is CASSFGGAQETQYF.

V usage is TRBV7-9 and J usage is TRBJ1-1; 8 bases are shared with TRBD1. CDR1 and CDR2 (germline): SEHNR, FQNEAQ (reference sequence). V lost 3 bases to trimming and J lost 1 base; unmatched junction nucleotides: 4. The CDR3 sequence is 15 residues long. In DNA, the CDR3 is TGTGCCAGCAGCTTCCCGGGACAGGAGAACACTGAAGCTTTCTTT. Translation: CASSFPGQENTEAFF.

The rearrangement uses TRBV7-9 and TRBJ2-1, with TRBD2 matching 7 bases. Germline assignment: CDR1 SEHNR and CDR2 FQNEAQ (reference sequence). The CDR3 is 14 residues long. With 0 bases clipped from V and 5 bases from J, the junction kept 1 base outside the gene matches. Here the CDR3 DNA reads TGTGCCAGCAGCTTAGCGGGAGGGGACAATGAGCAGTTCTTC. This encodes CASSLAGGDNEQFF.

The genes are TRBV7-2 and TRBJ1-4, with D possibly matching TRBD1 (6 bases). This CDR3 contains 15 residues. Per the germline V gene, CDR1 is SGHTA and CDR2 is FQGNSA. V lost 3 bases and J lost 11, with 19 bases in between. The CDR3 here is CASSLRGHPNEKLFF. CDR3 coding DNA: TGTGCCAGCAGCTTGCGGGGACACCCCAACGAGAAACTGTTTTTT. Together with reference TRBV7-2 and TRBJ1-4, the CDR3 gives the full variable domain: GAGVSQSPSNKVTEKGKDVELRCDPISGHTALYWYRQSLGQGLEFLIYFQGNSAPDKSGLPSDRFSAERTGGSVSTLTIQRTQQEDSAVYLCASSLRGHPNEKLFFGSGTQLSVL.

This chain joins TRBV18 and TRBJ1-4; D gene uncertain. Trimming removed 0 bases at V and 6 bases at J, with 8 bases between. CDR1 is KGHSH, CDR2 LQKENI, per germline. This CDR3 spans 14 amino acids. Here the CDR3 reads CASSPPGSYEKLFF. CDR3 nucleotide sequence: TGTGCCAGCTCACCACCGGGATCTTATGAAAAACTGTTTTTT.

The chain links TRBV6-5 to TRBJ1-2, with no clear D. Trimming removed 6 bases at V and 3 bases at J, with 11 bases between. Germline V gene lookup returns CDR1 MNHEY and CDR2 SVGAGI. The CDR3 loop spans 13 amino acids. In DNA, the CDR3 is TGTGCCAGCAGGCGGGAGGCACACTATGGCTACACCTTC. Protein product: CASRREAHYGYTF.

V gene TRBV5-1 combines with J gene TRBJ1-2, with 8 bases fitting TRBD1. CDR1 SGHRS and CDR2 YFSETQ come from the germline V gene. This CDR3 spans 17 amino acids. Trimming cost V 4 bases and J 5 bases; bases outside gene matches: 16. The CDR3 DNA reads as TGCGCCAGCAGCCAAGGGACAGGTGCTAAAATATGGTATGGCTACACCTTC. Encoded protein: CASSQGTGAKIWYGYTF.

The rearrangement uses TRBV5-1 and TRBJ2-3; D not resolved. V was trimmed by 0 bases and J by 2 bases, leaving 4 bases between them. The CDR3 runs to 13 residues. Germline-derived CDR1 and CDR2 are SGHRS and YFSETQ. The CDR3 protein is CASSLGPTDTQYF. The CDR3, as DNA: TGCGCCAGCAGCTTGGGCCCCACAGATACGCAGTATTTT.

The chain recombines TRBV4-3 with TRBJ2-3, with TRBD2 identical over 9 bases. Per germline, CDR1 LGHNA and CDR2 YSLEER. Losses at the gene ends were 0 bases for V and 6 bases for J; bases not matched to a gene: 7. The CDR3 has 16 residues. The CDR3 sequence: CASSQESSGRGDTQYF. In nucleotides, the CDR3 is TGCGCCAGCAGCCAAGAGAGTAGCGGGAGAGGGGATACGCAGTATTTT.

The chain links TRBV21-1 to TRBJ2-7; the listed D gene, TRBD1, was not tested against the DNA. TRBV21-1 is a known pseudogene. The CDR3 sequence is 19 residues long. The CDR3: CASSTPRGHLPTGIHEQYF. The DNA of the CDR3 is TGTGCCAGCAGCACACCAAGAGGACACCTTCCAACAGGTATTCACGAGCAGTACTTC.

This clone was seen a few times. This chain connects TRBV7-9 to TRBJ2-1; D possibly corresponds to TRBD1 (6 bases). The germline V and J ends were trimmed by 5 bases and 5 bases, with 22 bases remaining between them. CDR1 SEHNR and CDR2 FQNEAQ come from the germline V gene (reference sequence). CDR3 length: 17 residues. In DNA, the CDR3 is TGTGCCAGCAGCCTCTTCCTCTGGACAGAGCAGAACAATGAGCAGTTCTTC. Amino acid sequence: CASSLFLWTEQNNEQFF.